Each of the 8 T cell receptor beta chains below was sequenced from the same sample in a study of regulatory T cells in long-lasting Graves disease. As for time point: newly diagnosed GD, antithyroid drugs for less than 3 months. After RNA was extracted from PBMCs, the TCR library was made from it. Combining iRepertoire HTBI primers with Arm-PCR of CDR3 regions, the authors built TCR beta libraries. TCRdb fed the multiplex PCR reads into MiXCR, producing one record per CDR3 protein. The table lists approximately 400,000 distinct CDR3 sequences, 15% of them singletons, with around 17% in the top ten. These same data were also listed under a study on T cells in Graves' hyperthyroidism and ophthalmopathy.

Sequencing used peripheral blood mononuclear cells (PBMCs), obtained at new diagnosis, from a patient treated with antithyroid drugs. The receptor set was obtained from a woman aged 30 to 39 with Graves disease.

In its sample, this clonotype was seen many times. The V and J genes are TRBV3-1 and TRBJ2-5; no firm D call. Trimming left V 1 base short and J 4 bases short, with 4 bases between. The CDR3 loop spans 12 amino acids. CDR1 LGHDT and CDR2 YNNKEL come from the germline V gene (reference sequence). The chain's CDR3 is CASSQGGETQYF. The CDR3, as DNA: TGTGCCAGCAGCCAAGGGGGAGAGACCCAGTACTTC.

This clonotype was recorded many times. The V call is TRBV20-1, the J call TRBJ2-7, with unresolved D. V lost 1 base, J lost 4 bases, and 11 bases lay in between. Germline values: CDR1 DFQATT, CDR2 SNEGSKA (reference sequence). The length of the CDR3 is 13 residues. CDR3: CSARGSAGYEQYF. The CDR3 nucleotides are TGCAGTGCTAGAGGGTCCGCCGGGTACGAGCAGTACTTC.

This clonotype was observed a single time. The V gene is TRBV20-1, the J gene TRBJ2-7; 11 positions agree with TRBD2. The germline V gene has CDR1 DFQATT and CDR2 SNEGSKA (reference sequence). The CDR3 contains 13 residues. J lost 6 bases, V lost 5 bases, and 6 bases had no gene match. Here the CDR3 reads CSAPGLAASEQYF. The CDR3 coding sequence is TGCAGTGCTCCGGGACTAGCGGCCTCCGAGCAGTACTTC.

This clonotype showed up many times. The chain uses TRBV28 and TRBJ2-5; 9 nucleotides match TRBD1. Germline CDR1 MDHEN, CDR2 SYDVKM. V was pared by 8 bases and J by 2 bases, with 6 bases of the junction left unmatched. This CDR3 comprises 14 residues. CDR3 region: CASHLDRGQETQYF. In DNA, the CDR3 is TGTGCCAGCCACCTTGACAGGGGGCAAGAGACCCAGTACTTC.

Ten or more counts support this clonotype. J is TRBJ2-1 and V is TRBV11-3, with no clear D. The assigned J gene may be wrong: the sequence end matches TRBJ2-5 better. CDR3 size: 16 residues. Germline lookup yields CDR1 SGHNT and CDR2 YENEEA. DNA of the CDR3: TGTGCCAGCAGCTTATCTCATGAAACGGACCAAGAGACCCAGTACTTC. The encoded protein is CASSLSHETDQETQYF.

This clonotype was picked up many times. This chain connects TRBV24-1 to TRBJ1-1; 8 bases line up with TRBD1. V shed 2 bases, J shed 5 bases, and the junction held 6 bases outside the gene matches. Germline V gene data show CDR1 as KGHDR and CDR2 as SFDVKD. The CDR3 sequence is 15 residues long. The CDR3 nucleotides are TGTGCCACCAGTGATTCACGGACAGGGCGGACTGAAGCTTTCTTT. Its translation: CATSDSRTGRTEAFF.

This clonotype showed up many times. The chain is built from TRBV11-2 and TRBJ2-3, with 7 positions matching TRBD2. The germline V gene encodes CDR1 SGHAT and CDR2 FQNNGV. Trimming at V came to 7 bases and at J to 5 bases, leaving 12 bases not matched to a gene. The CDR3 extends over 15 amino acids. In DNA form, the CDR3 reads TGTGCCAGCACCCCCGGTTGGGGGGGGGGAGATACGCAGTATTTT. This codes for CASTPGWGGGDTQYF.

The chain joins TRBV24-1 to TRBJ2-3; D may be TRBD2 (6 bases). The germline V gene has CDR1 KGHDR and CDR2 SFDVKD. V lost 4 bases to trimming and J lost 4 bases, with 11 bases between them. This CDR3 contains 14 residues. CDR3 protein: CATSEASAADTQYF. DNA for the CDR3: TGTGCCACCAGTGAGGCTAGCGCGGCAGATACGCAGTATTTT.